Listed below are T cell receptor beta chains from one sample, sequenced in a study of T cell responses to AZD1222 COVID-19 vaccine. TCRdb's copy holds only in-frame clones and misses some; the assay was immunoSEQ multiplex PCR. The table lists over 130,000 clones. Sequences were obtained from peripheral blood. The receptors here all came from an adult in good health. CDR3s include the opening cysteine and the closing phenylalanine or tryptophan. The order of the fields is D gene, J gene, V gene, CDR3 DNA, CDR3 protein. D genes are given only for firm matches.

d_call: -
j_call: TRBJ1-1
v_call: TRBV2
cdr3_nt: TGTGCCAGCAGTCCGCGGGGTCCCCAGGGAGTGGACACTGAAGCTTTCTTT
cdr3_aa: CASSPRGPQGVDTEAFF

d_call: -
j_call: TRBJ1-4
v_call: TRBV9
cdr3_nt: TGTGCCAGCAGCCCTTTTACAGGGAAGGGCGCAACTAATGAAAAACTGTTTTTT
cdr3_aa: CASSPFTGKGATNEKLFF

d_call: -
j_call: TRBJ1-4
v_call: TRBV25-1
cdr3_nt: TGTGCCAGCAGTGAGGAAGCGAGGGACAATGAAAAACTGTTTTTT
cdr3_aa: CASSEEARDNEKLFF

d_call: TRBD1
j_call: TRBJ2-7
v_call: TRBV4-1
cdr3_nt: TGCGCCAGCAGCCAGGGACAGGGCCCCTCCTACGAGCAGTACTTC
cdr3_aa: CASSQGQGPSYEQYF

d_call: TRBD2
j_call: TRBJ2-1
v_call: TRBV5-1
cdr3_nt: TGCGCCAGCAGTTCCCCCTGGACTAGCGGTATAGACAATGAGCAGTTCTTC
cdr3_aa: CASSSPWTSGIDNEQFF

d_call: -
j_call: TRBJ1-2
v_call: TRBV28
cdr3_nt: TGTGCCAGCAGTTTAGTCAACTATGGCTACACCTTC
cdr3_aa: CASSLVNYGYTF

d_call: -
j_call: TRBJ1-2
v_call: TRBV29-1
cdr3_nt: TGCAGCGTTGAACCGAACTATGGCTACACCTTC
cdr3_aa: CSVEPNYGYTF

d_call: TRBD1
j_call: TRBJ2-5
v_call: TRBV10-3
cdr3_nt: TGTGCCATCAGCGTGGAACAGGGGGAGACCCAGTACTTC
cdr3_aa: CAISVEQGETQYF

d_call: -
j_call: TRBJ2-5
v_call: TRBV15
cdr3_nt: TGTGCCACCAGCAGGCGGGGACTTCAAGAGACCCAGTACTTC
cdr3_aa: CATSRRGLQETQYF

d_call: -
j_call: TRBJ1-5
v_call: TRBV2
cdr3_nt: TGTGCCAGCAGTCCCAGACGGGATAGCAATCAGCCCCAGCATTTT
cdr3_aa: CASSPRRDSNQPQHF

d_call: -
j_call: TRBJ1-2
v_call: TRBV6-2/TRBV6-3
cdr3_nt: TGTGCCAGCAGTCATCCCGAGTATGGCTACACCTTC
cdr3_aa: CASSHPEYGYTF

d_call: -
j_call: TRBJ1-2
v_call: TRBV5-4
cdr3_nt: TGTGCCAGCAGCTTGGACAGTAACTATGGCTACACCTTC
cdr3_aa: CASSLDSNYGYTF

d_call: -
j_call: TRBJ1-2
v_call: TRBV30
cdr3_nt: TGTGCCTGGCAAGGGGGGGCTGGCTACACCTTC
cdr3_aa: CAWQGGAGYTF

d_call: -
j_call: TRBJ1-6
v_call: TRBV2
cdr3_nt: TGTGCCAGCAGGACGACAGCCAATAATTCACCCCTCCACTTT
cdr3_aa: CASRTTANNSPLHF

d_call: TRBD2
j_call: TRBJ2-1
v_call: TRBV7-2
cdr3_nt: TGTGCCAGCAGCTCCCCTGGACTAGCGGGGGGGCTGGGTGAGCAGTTCTTC
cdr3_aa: CASSSPGLAGGLGEQFF

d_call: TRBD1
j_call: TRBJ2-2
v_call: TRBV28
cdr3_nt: TGTGCCAGCTCCTGTGGGGACAGGGTATCGTGTGGCGGGGAGCTGTTTTTT
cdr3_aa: CASSCGDRVSCGGELFF

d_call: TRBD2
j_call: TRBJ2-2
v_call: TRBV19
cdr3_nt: TGTGCCAGTCAGAGCAGCGGGGGGCTTAACACCGGGGAGCTGTTTTTT
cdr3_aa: CASQSSGGLNTGELFF

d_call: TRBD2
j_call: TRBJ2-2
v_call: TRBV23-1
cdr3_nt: TGCGCCAGCAGACTAGGACAGCGGGGGGAAGCGAACACCGGGGAGCTGTTTTTT
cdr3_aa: CASRLGQRGEANTGELFF

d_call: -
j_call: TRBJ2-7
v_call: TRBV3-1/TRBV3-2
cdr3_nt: TGTGCCAGCAGCCAATCTTCCTACGAGCAGTACTTC
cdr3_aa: CASSQSSYEQYF

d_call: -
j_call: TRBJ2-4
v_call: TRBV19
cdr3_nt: TGTGCCAGTAGTATAGGGGGGAGAACGAACCCGCCCCCGAACATTCAGTACTTC
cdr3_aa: CASSIGGRTNPPPNIQYF

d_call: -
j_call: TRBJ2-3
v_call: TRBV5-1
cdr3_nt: TGCGCCAGCAGGGTGGGGGACCCCACAGATACGCAGTATTTT
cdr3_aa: CASRVGDPTDTQYF

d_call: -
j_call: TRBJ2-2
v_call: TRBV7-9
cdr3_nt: TGTGCCAGGGGGGCAGGACTAAACACCGGGGAGCTGTTTTTT
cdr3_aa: CARGAGLNTGELFF

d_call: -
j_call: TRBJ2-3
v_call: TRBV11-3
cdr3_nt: TGTGCCAGCAGCTTGGGGAGCAAGGGAGATACGCAGTATTTT
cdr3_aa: CASSLGSKGDTQYF

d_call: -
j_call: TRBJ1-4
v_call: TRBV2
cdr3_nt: TGTGCCAGCAGTGATGCCACGAGGGGGAATGAAAAACTGTTTTTT
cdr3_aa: CASSDATRGNEKLFF

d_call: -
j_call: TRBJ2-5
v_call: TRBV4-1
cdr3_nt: TGCGCCAGCAGCCAAGTGGCTAGGCCGAGTGAGACCCAGTACTTC
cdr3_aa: CASSQVARPSETQYF

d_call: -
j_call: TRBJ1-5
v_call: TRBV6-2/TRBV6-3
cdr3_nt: TGTGCCAGCAGTCGAGGGGGGAACAGTCAGCCCCAGCATTTT
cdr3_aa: CASSRGGNSQPQHF

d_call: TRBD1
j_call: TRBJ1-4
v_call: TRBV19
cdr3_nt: TGTGCCAGCCGGGGACAGGGCTCTACTAATGAAAAACTGTTTTTT
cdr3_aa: CASRGQGSTNEKLFF

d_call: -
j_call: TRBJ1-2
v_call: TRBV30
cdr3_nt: TGTGCCTGGAGGGGACCCCGCCTTGGGGGCTACACCTTC
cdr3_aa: CAWRGPRLGGYTF

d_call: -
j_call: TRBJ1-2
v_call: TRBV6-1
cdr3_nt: TGTGCCAGCAGTGAAGCTTTGTCGGTACAGTCCTTCATCTATGGCTACACCTTC
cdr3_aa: CASSEALSVQSFIYGYTF

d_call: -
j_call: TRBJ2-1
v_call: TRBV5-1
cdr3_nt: TGCGCCAGCAGCCCGGAGTACATCTACAATGAGCAGTTCTTC
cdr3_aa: CASSPEYIYNEQFF

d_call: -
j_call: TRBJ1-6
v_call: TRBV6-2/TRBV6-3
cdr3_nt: TGTGCCAGCAGCGGACAGCCCTATAATTCACCCCTCCACTTT
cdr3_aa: CASSGQPYNSPLHF

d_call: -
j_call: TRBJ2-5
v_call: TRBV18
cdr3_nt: TGTGCCAGCTCACCACTTGATGCCCAAGAGACCCAGTACTTC
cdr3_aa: CASSPLDAQETQYF

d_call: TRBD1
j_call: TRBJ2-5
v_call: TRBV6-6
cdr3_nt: TGTGCCAGCAGTTGGACAGGGGGCGTTGAGACCCAGTACTTC
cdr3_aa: CASSWTGGVETQYF

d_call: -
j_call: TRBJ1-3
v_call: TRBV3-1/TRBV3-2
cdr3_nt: TGTGCCAGCAGCCAAGAGAACACCATATATTTT
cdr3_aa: CASSQENTIYF

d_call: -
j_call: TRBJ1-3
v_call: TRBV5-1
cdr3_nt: TGCGCCAGCAGCTTGGCCTCGGAGGGAAACACCATATATTTT
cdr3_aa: CASSLASEGNTIYF

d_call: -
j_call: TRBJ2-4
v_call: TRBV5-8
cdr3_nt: TGTGCCAGCAGCGGGGTCGACAAAAACATTCAGTACTTC
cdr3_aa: CASSGVDKNIQYF

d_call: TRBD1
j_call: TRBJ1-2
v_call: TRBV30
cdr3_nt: TGTGCCTGGACTTCAGGGGGTCTAAGCTATGGCTACACCTTC
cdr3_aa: CAWTSGGLSYGYTF

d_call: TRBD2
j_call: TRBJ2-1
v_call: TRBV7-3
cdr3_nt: TGTGCCAGCAGCCTACAGAGCGGGGGGCTAAACAATGAGCAGTTCTTC
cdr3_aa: CASSLQSGGLNNEQFF

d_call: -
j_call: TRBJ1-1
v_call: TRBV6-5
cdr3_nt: TGTGCCAGCTCCTTGTCAGGGAACACTGAAGCTTTCTTT
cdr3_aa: CASSLSGNTEAFF

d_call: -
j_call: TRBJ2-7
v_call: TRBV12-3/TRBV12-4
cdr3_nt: TGTGCCAGCAGTTTTCCTCGAATAGCTCGAAAGGACTTC
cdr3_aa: CASSFPRIARKDF

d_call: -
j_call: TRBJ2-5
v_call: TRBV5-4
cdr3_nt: TGTGCCAGCAGCTTTGACGAGAAAGAGACCCAGTACTTC
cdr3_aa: CASSFDEKETQYF

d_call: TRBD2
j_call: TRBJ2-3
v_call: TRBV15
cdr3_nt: TGTGCCACCAGCAGAGTTACTAGCGGGGGCACAGATACGCAGTATTTT
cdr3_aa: CATSRVTSGGTDTQYF

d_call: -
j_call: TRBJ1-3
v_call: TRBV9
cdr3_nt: TGTGCCAGCAGCGTAGACGTCACTGGAAACACCATATATTTT
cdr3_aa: CASSVDVTGNTIYF

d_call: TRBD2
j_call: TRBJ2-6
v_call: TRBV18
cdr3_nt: TGTGCCAGCTCACCTTCGGGGGGGCCTAATGGGGCCAACGTCCTGACTTTC
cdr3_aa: CASSPSGGPNGANVLTF

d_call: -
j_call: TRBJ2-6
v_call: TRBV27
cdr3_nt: TGTGCCAGTTTGGGGGGGGGCGGGGCCAACGTCCTGACTTTC
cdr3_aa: CASLGGGGANVLTF

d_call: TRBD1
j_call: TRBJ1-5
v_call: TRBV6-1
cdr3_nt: TGTGCCAGCAGTGTAGACAGGGGGCTCAGGAGCAATCAGCCCCAGCATTTT
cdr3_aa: CASSVDRGLRSNQPQHF

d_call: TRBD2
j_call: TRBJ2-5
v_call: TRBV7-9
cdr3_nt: TGTGCCAGCAGTCTCGGGACTAGCGGGGGTCCTCAAGAGACCCAGTACTTC
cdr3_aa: CASSLGTSGGPQETQYF

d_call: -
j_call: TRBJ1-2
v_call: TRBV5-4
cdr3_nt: TGTGCCAGCAGCAGGGACCCGGGGCCTCTCTATGGCTACACCTTC
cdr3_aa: CASSRDPGPLYGYTF

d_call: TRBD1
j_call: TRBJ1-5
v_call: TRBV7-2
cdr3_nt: TGTGCCAGCAGCAACCGACAGGGAAATCAGCCCCAGCATTTT
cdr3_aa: CASSNRQGNQPQHF